These 22 T cell receptor beta chains were sequenced from one sample in a study of T cell responses to AZD1222 COVID-19 vaccine. Libraries were prepared by immunoSEQ multiplex PCR; TCRdb keeps only in-frame clonotypes and omits some of them. The sample holds 120,000 to 150,000 clones, approximately 89% seen once. The specimen was peripheral blood, collected on day 0 of AZD1222 vaccination. The receptors stem from an adult in good health.

The chain has TRBV28 and TRBJ2-7; D unresolved. Germline-derived CDR1 and CDR2 are MDHEN and SYDVKM. Trimming removed 3 bases at V and 2 bases at J, with 5 bases between. The CDR3 length is 12 residues. CDR3 nucleotide sequence: TGTGCCAGCAGTTTCAACACCTACGAGCAGTACTTC. Protein: CASSFNTYEQYF.

The chain has TRBV9 and TRBJ1-2; TRBD1 agrees at 7 bases. The V gene's germline CDR1 is SGDLS and CDR2 YYNGEE. This CDR3 is built from 16 residues. Trimming removed 4 bases from V and 1 base from J; junction bases left unmatched: 10. The CDR3 reads CASSPRDSTFNYGYTF. The CDR3 region has the DNA TGTGCCAGCAGCCCCCGGGACAGCACCTTTAACTATGGCTACACCTTC.

The chain employs TRBV28 and TRBJ1-1; D may be TRBD1 (6 bases). Per germline, CDR1 MDHEN and CDR2 SYDVKM. The CDR3 contains 14 residues. V dropped 7 bases and J dropped 10 bases, with 22 bases sitting between them. The CDR3 nucleotides read TGTGCCAGCACCTACTCAGGGGTTCGCGGGGGAGCTTTCTTT. This codes for CASTYSGVRGGAFF. Full variable domain (outside the CDR3, taken from reference TRBV28 and TRBJ1-1): DVKVTQSSRYLVKRTGEKVFLECVQDMDHENMFWYRQDPGLGLRLIYFSYDVKMKEKGDIPEGYSVSREKKERFSLILESASTNQTSMYLCASTYSGVRGGAFFGQGTRLTVV.

V is TRBV18 and J is TRBJ2-7; D might be TRBD1 (6 bases). The CDR3 runs 15 residues. With 0 bases removed from V and 7 bases from J, the gap between germline ends came to 16 bases. Germline V gene lookup returns CDR1 KGHSH and CDR2 LQKENI. CDR3 sequence reads: CASSPPSTGSGEQYF. The CDR3 bases are TGTGCCAGCTCACCACCCTCAACAGGGAGTGGGGAGCAGTACTTC.

The chain joins TRBV28 to TRBJ1-1; 8 positions agree with TRBD1. CDR1 and CDR2 from the germline V gene are MDHEN and SYDVKM. The V and J ends lost 6 bases and 3 bases, in that order; junction bases with no gene match: 3. This CDR3 is 13 amino acids long. Here the CDR3 reads CASSDRGDTEAFF. CDR3 in DNA: TGTGCCAGCAGCGACAGGGGCGACACTGAAGCTTTCTTT. Together with reference TRBV28 and TRBJ1-1, the CDR3 gives the full variable domain: DVKVTQSSRYLVKRTGEKVFLECVQDMDHENMFWYRQDPGLGLRLIYFSYDVKMKEKGDIPEGYSVSREKKERFSLILESASTNQTSMYLCASSDRGDTEAFFGQGTRLTVV.

The rearrangement uses TRBV20-1 and TRBJ1-5; D unresolved. V was shortened by 0 bases and J by 5 bases, with 2 bases between the two germline ends. Germline values: CDR1 DFQATT, CDR2 SNEGSKA (reference sequence). CDR3 length: 11 amino acids. The CDR3 loop is CSARDHQPQHF. CDR3 sequence (DNA): TGCAGTGCTAGAGATCATCAGCCCCAGCATTTT.

This chain links TRBV28 with TRBJ1-3; D not certain. Trimming cost V 7 bases and J 2 bases, with 6 bases left between them. Germline CDR1 reads MDHEN; CDR2 reads SYDVKM. The CDR3 is made up of 12 amino acids. The CDR3 nucleotides read TGTGCCAGCACCCATCCTGGAAACACCATATATTTT. It specifies CASTHPGNTIYF.

DNA for the CDR3: TGCGCCAGCAGCCAAGATGGGGGGGGGACCCAGTACTTC. This gives the protein CASSQDGGGTQYF. The chain couples TRBV4-3 to TRBJ2-5, with TRBD2 identical over 7 bases. Germline CDR1 is LGHNA and CDR2 is YSLEER. V lost 0 bases and J lost 7; bases outside the gene matches: 2. This CDR3 region has 13 residues.

The chain recombines TRBV18 with TRBJ2-5, with a tentative D call TRBD2 (5 bases). The CDR3 contains 14 residues. Deletions cut 1 base from V and 1 base from J, with 7 bases between. CDR1 and CDR2 (germline): KGHSH, LQKENI. The CDR3: CASSPRRGQETQYF. CDR3 sequence (DNA): TGTGCCAGCTCACCACGACGGGGCCAAGAGACCCAGTACTTC.

The chain is built from TRBV27 and TRBJ2-7; 9 nucleotides line up with TRBD2. Germline CDR1 reads MNHEY; CDR2 reads SMNVEV (reference sequence). The V and J ends lost 2 bases and 0 bases, in that order; junction bases with no gene match: 5. The CDR3 spans 16 residues. The CDR3 sequence is CASSLRGGRASYEQYF. The CDR3, as DNA: TGTGCCAGCAGTTTAAGGGGCGGGAGGGCCTCCTACGAGCAGTACTTC.

The chain joins TRBV6-1 to TRBJ1-1; D gene uncertain. CDR1 MNHNS and CDR2 SASEGT come from the germline V gene. Trimming removed 0 bases at V and 5 bases at J, with 19 bases between. The length of the CDR3 is 17 residues. The DNA for the CDR3 is TGTGCCAGCAGTGAAGCGCCGGGCAGGCTAGGAGGGACTGAAGCTTTCTTT. Residues: CASSEAPGRLGGTEAFF.

The CDR3, as DNA: TGTGCCAGCAGTTTACTAGCGGTCAGAGAGACCCAGTACTTC. It codes for CASSLLAVRETQYF. J is TRBJ2-5 and V is TRBV28; 7 bases fit TRBD2. This CDR3 region has 14 residues. Germline assignment: CDR1 MDHEN and CDR2 SYDVKM. The V gene end was trimmed by 2 bases and the J gene end by 4 bases; junction bases not matched to a gene: 4.

This clone was seen only once. This chain joins TRBV24-1 and TRBJ1-2; D is undetermined. Germline V gene data show CDR1 as KGHDR and CDR2 as SFDVKD. This CDR3 spans 16 amino acids. The V end was cut by 4 bases, the J end by 8 bases, with 22 bases between. The CDR3 DNA reads TGTGCCACCAGTGACTCCCCGGGAAAACCTGGGGAAGGCTACACCTTC. Its translation: CATSDSPGKPGEGYTF.

This chain connects TRBV28 to TRBJ1-2; a weak D match, TRBD1 (5 bases). Deletions cut 8 bases from V and 2 bases from J, with 12 bases between. This CDR3 region has 13 residues. Germline V gives CDR1 MDHEN, CDR2 SYDVKM. CDR3 in DNA: TGTGCCAGCCTCGCCGGGGGAAACTATGGCTACACCTTC. It is translated as CASLAGGNYGYTF.

V usage is TRBV5-1 and J usage is TRBJ1-1; D unresolved. Trimming left V 1 base short and J 0 bases short, with 7 bases between. From germline, CDR1 is SGHRS and CDR2 YFSETQ. This CDR3 is built from 14 residues. CDR3 nucleotide sequence: TGCGCCAGCAGCTTGACAGATATGAACACTGAAGCTTTCTTT. It translates to CASSLTDMNTEAFF.

V gene TRBV5-6 combines with J gene TRBJ2-4; 14 bases are shared with TRBD2. With 6 bases clipped from V and 0 bases from J, the junction kept 8 bases outside the gene matches. Germline-derived CDR1 and CDR2 are SGHDT and YYEEEE. This CDR3 has 18 residues. CDR3 loop: CASTTGLAGVGAKNIQYF. In nucleotides, the CDR3 is TGTGCCAGCACCACGGGACTAGCGGGAGTCGGAGCCAAAAACATTCAGTACTTC.

The chain couples TRBV19 to TRBJ2-1, with 12 bases identical to TRBD2. The germline gives CDR1 LNHDA, CDR2 SQIVND (reference sequence). The CDR3 is 16 amino acids. Germline trimming cut 5 bases from V and 10 bases from J; bases unmatched to any gene: 12. CDR3 nucleotide sequence: TGTGCCAGTAGTGAGACTAGCGGGAGTGCACCATGGGAGCAGTTCTTC. Translated: CASSETSGSAPWEQFF.

This rearrangement joins TRBV7-8 to TRBJ2-7; 13 nucleotides line up with TRBD2. The germline V gene has CDR1 SGHVS and CDR2 FQNEAQ. This CDR3 comprises 15 residues. V was clipped by 4 bases and J by 3 bases; unmatched bases: 3. CDR3 sequence (DNA): TGTGCCAGCAGCTGGGGACTAGCGGGGATCTACGAGCAGTACTTC. This codes for CASSWGLAGIYEQYF.

The rearrangement uses TRBV4-3 and TRBJ2-7; D is perhaps TRBD2 (7 bases). Germline CDR1 reads LGHNA; CDR2 reads YSLEER. The length of the CDR3 is 14 residues. V lost 0 bases, J lost 7 bases, and 13 bases lay in between. The CDR3 DNA reads TGCGCCAGCAGCCAAGAAAGGGGGGAGGGAGAGCAGTACTTC. Residues: CASSQERGEGEQYF.

The V and J genes are TRBV21-1 and TRBJ2-3. TRBV21-1 is assigned pseudogene status. There are 12 residues in the CDR3. The CDR3 nucleotides are TGTGCCAGCGTGGGTAGTTTAATAACGCAGTATTTT. This encodes CASVGSLITQYF.

The V gene is TRBV6-2 or TRBV6-3, the J gene TRBJ2-7; the D gene is possibly TRBD1 (6 bases). The CDR3 has 14 amino acids. The V end was cut by 2 bases, the J end by 6 bases, with 14 bases between. The germline CDR1 and CDR2 sequences are MNHEY and SVGEGT. For the CDR3, the DNA is TGTGCCAGCAGTTACCCGACAGGACGGGGCGAGCAGTACTTC. The encoded protein is CASSYPTGRGEQYF.

The chain links TRBV20-1 to TRBJ2-1; 9 nucleotides agree with TRBD2. The CDR3 is 15 residues long. CDR1 and CDR2 (germline): DFQATT, SNEGSKA (reference sequence). Unmatched junction bases numbered 9, after V lost 3 bases and J lost 6 bases. CDR3 in amino acids: CSASDLAGVGNEQFF. Here the CDR3 DNA reads TGCAGTGCTAGTGATTTAGCGGGAGTGGGCAATGAGCAGTTCTTC.